This T cell receptor (beta chain) was captured by sequencing in a study of T cell responses to AZD1222 COVID-19 vaccine. Study-level findings and limits: It was only after the peak T cell response that any repertoires were sampled. Baseline testing showed seropositivity in only six AZD1222 recipients.

TCRdb's copy holds only in-frame clones and misses some; the assay was immunoSEQ multiplex PCR. The sample holds more than 150,000 clones; 90% are singletons and the top ten take 1.5%. V lost 0 bases to trimming and J lost 2 bases, with 9 bases between them. Germline CDR1 reads SGHRS; CDR2 reads YFSETQ. The CDR3 totals 14 residues. In regard to this clone: Its specificity is not known.

The source was peripheral blood, collected on day 0 of AZD1222 vaccination. This TCR was recovered from an adult in good health. This sequence joins TRBV5-1 and TRBJ2-7, with no clear D. CDR3 bases: TGCGCCAGCAGCTTGGGGGCGGAAACCTACGAGCAGTACTTC. It is translated as CASSLGAETYEQYF.